Sequencing of this T cell receptor (beta chain) was carried out in a study of T cell responses to AZD1222 COVID-19 vaccine. Produced via immunoSEQ multiplex PCR; TCRdb's table is partial and in-frame only. There are approximately 150,000 clones in the sample; 87% occur only once, and about 3% lies in the top ten. Trimming stripped 2 bases from V and 4 bases from J, with 17 bases between. Germline CDR1 and CDR2: SGDLS and YYNGEE. The CDR3 has 16 residues. The sample here was peripheral blood, taken on day 0 of AZD1222 vaccination. The V gene is TRBV9, the J gene TRBJ2-3; D is possibly TRBD1 (5 bases). This sequence originates from an adult in good health. Here the CDR3 reads CASSVLQGSPPDTQYF. The DNA for the CDR3 is TGTGCCAGCAGCGTTTTGCAGGGAAGTCCTCCAGATACGCAGTATTTT.